This T cell receptor beta chain is drawn from a study of T cell responses to AZD1222 COVID-19 vaccine. Repertoires were generated with immunoSEQ multiplex PCR, while TCRdb's copy carries only in-frame clones and drops some. The data hold some 79,000 clones, with approximately 85% observed a single time. This CDR3 has 13 amino acids. Trimming at V came to 1 base and at J to 3 bases, leaving 0 bases not matched to a gene. Germline CDR1 and CDR2: SGHKS and YYEKEE (reference sequence). The V call is TRBV5-5, the J call TRBJ1-2; 7 nucleotides align to TRBD1. The specimen was peripheral blood, collected 28 days after the second AZD1222 dose. This TCR was sampled from an adult who received the AZD1222 COVID-19 vaccine. The CDR3 sequence is CASSLTGDYGYTF. Here the CDR3 DNA reads TGTGCCAGCAGCTTGACAGGGGACTATGGCTACACCTTC.